A few counts support the clone carrying this T cell receptor beta chain. TCRdb passed the 5' RACE reads through MiXCR, listing each CDR3 protein once. The sample includes approximately 1.8 million distinct CDR3 sequences, 25% to 35% of them seen just once. These data come from a study of identical twins. This CDR3 comprises 14 residues. V gave up 3 bases and J gave up 3 bases, with 9 bases separating them. The specimen sequenced was cord blood. The chain links TRBV12-3 or TRBV12-4 to TRBJ1-5; no clear D. The sequence came from a newborn girl in good health. CDR3 sequence reads: CASSLARNNQPQHF. The CDR3 bases are TGTGCCAGCAGTTTGGCGCGGAACAATCAGCCCCAGCATTTT.